Below, 17 T cell receptor beta chains from the same sample are listed, as sequenced in a study of blood T cell repertoires in COVID-19. The table came from immunoSEQ multiplex PCR; TCRdb's copy has only in-frame clones and leaves some out. Here the sample spans under 250,000 clones, more than 70% being singletons. Sequencing was performed on peripheral blood. These TCRs come from a woman at least 80 years old with acute or convalescent COVID-19.

This sequence joins TRBV30 and TRBJ1-4, with D possibly matching TRBD1 (5 bases). The CDR3 totals 15 residues. Germline assignment: CDR1 GTSNPN and CDR2 SVGIG (reference sequence). The V end lost 1 base, the J end lost 5 bases, and 14 bases lay between the germline ends. The DNA for the CDR3 is TGTGCCTGGAGTGGGGGAACAGGAGCAAATGAAAAACTGTTTTTT. Protein product: CAWSGGTGANEKLFF.

The chain has TRBV6-6 and TRBJ1-1; 7 bases match TRBD1. V dropped 5 bases and J dropped 0; count of bases not matched to a gene: 12. From germline, CDR1 is MNHNY and CDR2 SVGAGI (reference sequence). CDR3 size: 17 residues. CDR3 residues: CASSRGIRDSLNTEAFF. For the CDR3, the DNA is TGTGCCAGCAGTCGGGGGATCCGGGACAGCTTGAACACTGAAGCTTTCTTT.

The chain uses TRBV7-2 and TRBJ2-3, with 9 nucleotides matching TRBD2. V was pared by 5 bases and J by 1 base, with 4 bases of the junction left unmatched. Germline V lookup: CDR1 SGHTA, CDR2 FQGNSA. The CDR3 totals 15 residues. The DNA of the CDR3 is TGTGCCAGCAGCCCGTGGACTAGCGGCACAGATACGCAGTATTTT. It specifies CASSPWTSGTDTQYF.

V usage is TRBV11-3 and J usage is TRBJ1-5; no firm D call. The CDR3 extends over 16 amino acids. V lost 3 bases to trimming and J lost 0 bases, with 12 bases between them. The germline gives CDR1 SGHNT, CDR2 YENEEA. The CDR3 is CASSFNGGLSNQPQHF. The DNA for the CDR3 is TGTGCCAGCAGCTTTAACGGAGGACTTAGCAATCAGCCCCAGCATTTT.

The rearrangement uses TRBV19 and TRBJ1-4; D might be TRBD1 (6 bases). The V end lost 5 bases, the J end lost 3 bases, and 19 bases lay between the germline ends. From germline, CDR1 is LNHDA and CDR2 SQIVND (reference sequence). The CDR3 runs to 17 residues. This CDR3 reads CASSGRGSGAANEKLFF. CDR3 in DNA: TGTGCCAGTAGTGGGCGAGGTTCAGGGGCGGCTAATGAAAAACTGTTTTTT.

CDR3 amino acids: CASSIRDNGRYTF. CDR3 nucleotide sequence: TGTGCCAGTAGTATAAGGGACAATGGGCGGTACACCTTC. V gene TRBV19 combines with J gene TRBJ1-2; D perhaps matches TRBD1 (6 bases). Between the trimmed V and J ends, which lost 2 bases and 11 bases, there was a span of 15 bases. The CDR3 extends over 13 amino acids. Germline CDR1 is LNHDA and CDR2 is SQIVND (reference sequence).

The genes are TRBV5-1 and TRBJ1-1; D ambiguous. V lost 2 bases to trimming and J lost 3 bases, with 14 bases between them. Germline loops: CDR1 SGHRS, CDR2 YFSETQ. This CDR3 has 15 amino acids. The CDR3 here is CASSLRVNGDTEAFF. The DNA of the CDR3 is TGCGCCAGCAGCTTAAGGGTCAACGGGGACACTGAAGCTTTCTTT.

V usage is TRBV9 and J usage is TRBJ1-3; 8 bases align to TRBD1. The CDR3 runs 14 residues. The V gene's germline CDR1 is SGDLS and CDR2 YYNGEE. The ends lost 4 bases at V and 8 bases at J; junction bases unmatched: 8. The CDR3 loop reads CASSLTGVGDTIYF. The DNA of the CDR3 is TGTGCCAGCAGCTTGACAGGGGTCGGGGACACCATATATTTT.

The chain joins TRBV7-2 to TRBJ2-3, with 13 bases identical to TRBD2. The V gene end was trimmed by 4 bases and the J gene end by 2 bases; junction bases not matched to a gene: 3. The CDR3 extends over 16 amino acids. Looked up from germline, CDR1 is SGHTA and CDR2 is FQGNSA. The chain's CDR3 is CASSSGLAGATDTQYF. CDR3 nucleotides: TGTGCCAGCAGCTCAGGACTAGCGGGGGCCACAGATACGCAGTATTTT.

The V and J genes are TRBV7-2 and TRBJ1-5, with D unclear. Trimming took 0 bases from V and 4 from J, leaving 7 bases between them. CDR1 is SGHTA and CDR2 is FQGNSA in the germline V gene. The CDR3 has 14 amino acids. The CDR3 spells CASSLAAGNQPQHF. CDR3 DNA sequence: TGTGCCAGCAGCTTAGCGGCCGGGAATCAGCCCCAGCATTTT.

This chain links TRBV30 with TRBJ2-3; D call uncertain. CDR1 GTSNPN and CDR2 SVGIG come from the germline V gene (reference sequence). The V and J ends lost 0 bases and 4 bases respectively, with 8 bases between them. This CDR3 has 13 residues. The CDR3 here is CAWSVLHPDTQYF. CDR3 in DNA: TGTGCCTGGAGTGTACTTCATCCAGATACGCAGTATTTT.

The V call is TRBV28, the J call TRBJ2-1; D may be TRBD1 (7 bases). This CDR3 is 16 amino acids long. V lost 6 bases and J 6 bases, leaving 21 bases between the germline ends. Germline CDR1 and CDR2: MDHEN and SYDVKM. CDR3 protein: CASSQTGAGGINEQFF. The CDR3 nucleotides are TGTGCCAGCAGCCAGACGGGGGCAGGGGGTATCAATGAGCAGTTCTTC.

The chain uses TRBV7-3 and TRBJ1-6; weak D call: TRBD1 (6 bases). Trimming shortened V by 8 bases and J by 10 bases, and 6 bases separated the two germline ends. The CDR3 is made up of 10 amino acids. Germline V gene data show CDR1 as SGHTA and CDR2 as FQGTGA. The chain's CDR3 is CASQGSPLHF. In DNA, the CDR3 is TGTGCCAGCCAGGGGTCACCCCTCCACTTT. Based on the CDR3 plus reference TRBV7-3 and TRBJ1-6, the full variable domain is GAGVSQTPSNKVTEKGKYVELRCDPISGHTALYWYRQSLGQGPEFLIYFQGTGAADDSGLPNDRFFAVRPEGSVSTLKIQRTERGDSAVYLCASQGSPLHFGNGTRLTVT.

This chain connects TRBV21-1 to TRBJ2-3; the D call in the table, TRBD1, was not verified against the DNA. TRBV21-1 is described as a pseudogene. The CDR3 has 16 amino acids. The CDR3 sequence: CASSEIHPGSTDTQYF. The CDR3 DNA sequence: TGTGCCAGCAGTGAGATACACCCAGGAAGCACAGATACGCAGTATTTT.

The chain combines TRBV6-9 with TRBJ1-6, with D hard to call. V lost 6 bases and J 14 bases, leaving 14 bases between the germline ends. CDR3 length equals 12 residues. Germline V lookup: CDR1 MNHGY, CDR2 SVAAGI. The DNA of the CDR3 is TGTGCCAGCAGGAAGTCCCTCTCGGCCCTCCACTTT. As protein: CASRKSLSALHF.

V gene TRBV6-1 combines with J gene TRBJ2-7; 7 bases line up with TRBD1. The CDR3 consists of 16 residues. Germline V gives CDR1 MNHNS, CDR2 SASEGT. The V segment lost 0 bases and the J segment 7 bases; nucleotides outside the gene matches: 12. This chain's CDR3 is CASSEAPGQTYAEQYF. The CDR3 DNA reads as TGTGCCAGCAGTGAAGCTCCGGGACAGACTTACGCTGAGCAGTACTTC.

The CDR3 DNA reads as TGTGCCAGCAGTGAAGAAAGGGGGACTGAAGCTTTCTTT. Its translation is CASSEERGTEAFF. The chain carries TRBV6-1 and TRBJ1-1, with a tentative D call TRBD1 (6 bases). The CDR3 is 13 amino acids. Trimming cost V 1 base and J 5 bases, with 8 bases left between them. From germline, CDR1 is MNHNS and CDR2 SASEGT.